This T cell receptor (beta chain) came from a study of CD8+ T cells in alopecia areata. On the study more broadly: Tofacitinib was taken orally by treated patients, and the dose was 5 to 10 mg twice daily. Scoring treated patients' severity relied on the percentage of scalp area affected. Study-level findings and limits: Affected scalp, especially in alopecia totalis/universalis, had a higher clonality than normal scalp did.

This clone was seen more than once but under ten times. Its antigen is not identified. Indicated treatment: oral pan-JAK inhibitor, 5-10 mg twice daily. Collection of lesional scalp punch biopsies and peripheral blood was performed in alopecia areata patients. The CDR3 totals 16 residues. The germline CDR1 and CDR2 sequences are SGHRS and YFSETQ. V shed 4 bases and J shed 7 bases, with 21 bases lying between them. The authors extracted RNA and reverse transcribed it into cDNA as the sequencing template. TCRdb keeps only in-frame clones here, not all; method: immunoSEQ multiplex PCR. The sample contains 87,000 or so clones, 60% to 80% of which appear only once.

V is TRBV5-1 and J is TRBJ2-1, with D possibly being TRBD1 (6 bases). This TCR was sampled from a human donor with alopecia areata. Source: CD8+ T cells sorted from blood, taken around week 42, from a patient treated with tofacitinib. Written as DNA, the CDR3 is TGCGCCAGCAGCCGGGAACAGGGAGCCTTGAATAATGAGCAGTTCTTC. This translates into CASSREQGALNNEQFF.